Listed below are T cell receptor beta chains from one sample, sequenced in a study of CD8+ T cells in alopecia areata. Only in-frame clones appear in the TCRdb table, and some are missing; sequencing was by immunoSEQ multiplex PCR. The data hold 150,000 to 200,000 clones, with around 57% observed a single time. Sequencing input: CD4+ T cells sorted from blood. The receptors stem from a human donor in good health. Both conserved end residues are part of each CDR3. The D gene is left open where the match is weak. Clone size is shown for a subset of rows, as once, few, many or a class of expanded clone.

CAISEDRNYGYTF,TGTGCCATCAGTGAGGACAGGAACTATGGCTACACCTTC,TRBJ1-2,13,TRBV10-3,.,.
CAWSVNYVGYTF,TGTGCCTGGAGTGTAAACTATGTTGGCTACACCTTC,TRBJ1-2,12,TRBV30,.,.
CASAGQGNTEAFF,TGTGCCAGCGCAGGACAGGGAAACACTGAAGCTTTCTTT,TRBJ1-1,13,TRBV30,.,TRBD1
CASSASWTSGRANEQFF,TGTGCCAGCAGCGCGTCCTGGACTAGCGGGAGGGCCAATGAGCAGTTCTTC,TRBJ2-1,17,TRBV5-4,.,TRBD2
CASSSDRVRKETQYF,TGTGCCAGCAGCTCCGACAGGGTCAGGAAAGAGACCCAGTACTTC,TRBJ2-5,15,TRBV5-4,.,TRBD1
CASSQVRTDTQYF,TGTGCCAGCAGCCAAGTGAGGACAGATACGCAGTATTTT,TRBJ2-3,13,TRBV14,.,.
CSVDQTFF,TGCAGCGTTGATCAAACTTTCTTT,TRBJ1-1,8,TRBV29-1,.,.
CASSDEWGGSVRPQHF,TGTGCCAGCAGTGATGAGTGGGGAGGCAGCGTCAGGCCCCAGCATTTT,TRBJ1-5,16,TRBV6-1,.,.
CASSLGILNTEAFF,TGTGCCAGCAGCTTGGGAATTCTCAACACTGAAGCTTTCTTT,TRBJ1-1,14,TRBV5-6,.,.
CSVYDGGRSVDEQFF,TGCAGCGTTTACGATGGCGGGAGGTCGGTTGATGAGCAGTTCTTC,TRBJ2-1,15,TRBV29-1,few,TRBD2
CATSRDNYGYTF,TGTGCCACCAGCAGAGATAACTATGGCTACACCTTC,TRBJ1-2,12,TRBV15,once,.
CASRRPPGEQYF,TGTGCCAGCAGAAGGCCTCCCGGAGAGCAGTACTTC,TRBJ2-7,12,TRBV5-6,few,.
CASRASGVSYEQYF,TGTGCCAGCAGGGCGTCGGGGGTCTCCTACGAGCAGTACTTC,TRBJ2-7,14,TRBV28,.,.
CASSLAAGGRGNTQYF,TGTGCCAGCAGCTTAGCAGCGGGAGGGCGGGGAAATACGCAGTATTTT,TRBJ2-3,16,TRBV7-6,few,TRBD2
CASSPNLAAYYGYTF,TGTGCCAGCAGTCCGAACTTGGCAGCCTACTATGGCTACACCTTC,TRBJ1-2,15,TRBV6-5,.,.
CASSRLLQPQHF,TGTGCCAGCAGTCGTCTACTTCAGCCCCAGCATTTT,TRBJ1-5,12,TRBV2,.,.
CASIPGGFNEQYF,TGTGCCAGCATTCCTGGGGGATTCAACGAGCAGTACTTC,TRBJ2-7,13,TRBV28,.,.
CAVAGGSSYNEQFF,TGTGCCGTGGCGGGAGGGAGCTCCTACAATGAGCAGTTCTTC,TRBJ2-1,14,TRBV28,.,TRBD2
CASSVAGVIGEGQYNEQFF,TGTGCCAGCAGCGTAGCCGGTGTGATTGGGGAGGGCCAGTACAATGAGCAGTTCTTC,TRBJ2-1,19,TRBV9,.,TRBD2
CSVMTSGRTAEQYF,TGCAGCGTAATGACTAGCGGGAGAACCGCCGAGCAGTACTTC,TRBJ2-7,14,TRBV29-1,once,TRBD2
CSVAGVAGGSETQYF,TGCAGCGTTGCGGGGGTAGCGGGAGGGTCGGAGACCCAGTACTTC,TRBJ2-5,15,TRBV29-1,.,TRBD2
CASTYLAGANTGELFF,TGTGCCAGCACCTACCTGGCGGGCGCGAACACCGGGGAGCTGTTTTTT,TRBJ2-2,16,TRBV7-2,.,.
CATAGASYEQYF,TGTGCCACAGCGGGAGCGTCGTACGAGCAGTACTTC,TRBJ2-7,12,TRBV10-3,.,TRBD2
CAWSVSSYSSYEQYF,TGTGCCTGGAGTGTAAGCTCCTATAGCTCCTACGAGCAGTACTTC,TRBJ2-7,15,TRBV30,.,.
CASTGTGYNTEAFF,TGTGCCAGCACTGGGACAGGGTATAACACTGAAGCTTTCTTT,TRBJ1-1,14,TRBV6-6,few,TRBD1
CASSPQGAGVLSEQFF,TGTGCCAGCAGCCCCCAAGGAGCGGGAGTCCTCAGTGAGCAGTTCTTC,TRBJ2-1,16,TRBV7-3,.,TRBD2
CASRGGLAYGYTF,TGTGCCAGCAGGGGTGGGTTGGCTTATGGCTACACCTTC,TRBJ1-2,13,TRBV28,.,.
CASSRGPAEQYF,TGTGCCAGCTCCCGCGGGCCAGCCGAGCAGTACTTC,TRBJ2-7,12,TRBV18,.,.
CASSPGLAEGDTQYF,TGTGCCAGCAGTCCCGGACTAGCGGAGGGAGATACGCAGTATTTT,TRBJ2-3,15,TRBV6-5,once,TRBD2
CSVRQDDEKLFF,TGCAGCGTACGACAGGACGATGAAAAACTGTTTTTT,TRBJ1-4,12,TRBV29-1,.,.
CASSHLQRGGSTGELFF,TGTGCTAGCAGCCATCTTCAGCGGGGAGGGTCCACCGGGGAGCTGTTTTTT,TRBJ2-2,17,TRBV7-7,.,TRBD2
CAWGSENQPQHF,TGTGCCTGGGGCAGTGAGAATCAGCCCCAGCATTTT,TRBJ1-5,12,TRBV30,.,.
CASSSGMYELGELFF,TGTGCCAGCAGCTCCGGGATGTACGAACTGGGGGAGCTGTTTTTT,TRBJ2-2,15,TRBV5-4,.,.
CASSQERHYEQYF,TGCGCCAGCAGCCAAGAAAGACACTACGAGCAGTACTTC,TRBJ2-7,13,TRBV4-1,.,.
CASNPGQGATNEKLFF,TGTGCCAGCAACCCGGGACAGGGAGCAACTAATGAAAAACTGTTTTTT,TRBJ1-4,16,TRBV7-2,.,TRBD1
CSASGTQETQYF,TGCAGCGCCAGCGGTACTCAAGAGACCCAGTACTTC,TRBJ2-5,12,TRBV29-1,few,.